These 5 T cell receptor beta chains were sequenced from one sample in a study of blood T cell repertoires in COVID-19. Clones were sequenced by immunoSEQ multiplex PCR, and TCRdb holds only the in-frame ones, with some missing. The table includes about 89,000 clones, approximately 84% detected once. The source material was peripheral blood. The receptors come from a man in his 70s with COVID-19, enrolled during active disease.

The chain combines TRBV6-5 with TRBJ1-2, with 7 bases identical to TRBD1. This CDR3 comprises 16 residues. Germline CDR1 reads MNHEY; CDR2 reads SVGAGI. After removal of 4 bases from V and 8 bases from J, the junction contained 16 bases not matched to a gene. The CDR3 protein is CASSFAPTGNLKGYTF. The CDR3 DNA is TGTGCCAGCAGTTTCGCGCCGACAGGGAACTTAAAGGGCTACACCTTC.

The rearrangement uses TRBV6-6 and TRBJ1-5; D is possibly TRBD1 (6 bases). Trimming shortened V by 5 bases and J by 2 bases, and 10 bases separated the two germline ends. Germline V CDR1 and CDR2: MNHNY, SVGAGI (reference sequence). This CDR3 is built from 14 residues. The CDR3 DNA sequence: TGTGCCAGCAGTGACAGGTCGGGCAATCAGCCCCAGCATTTT. Protein: CASSDRSGNQPQHF.

V usage is TRBV7-9 and J usage is TRBJ2-7, with 7 bases aligning to TRBD1. This CDR3 has 16 residues. CDR1 is SEHNR, CDR2 FQNEAQ, per germline (reference sequence). The V gene end was trimmed by 6 bases and the J gene end by 3 bases; junction bases not matched to a gene: 14. For the CDR3, the DNA is TGTGCCAGCAGTTTATGGGGACAGAGTCTTTTCTACGAGCAGTACTTC. Translation: CASSLWGQSLFYEQYF.

This clone was seen more than once but under ten times. The chain uses TRBV5-4 and TRBJ2-5, with 8 bases lining up with TRBD2. Trimming at V came to 0 bases and at J to 5 bases, leaving 6 bases not matched to a gene. CDR3 size: 15 residues. The germline CDR1 and CDR2 sequences are SGHNT and YYREEE (reference sequence). This CDR3 reads CASSLDPGGGETQYF. The CDR3 nucleotides are TGTGCCAGCAGCTTGGACCCGGGGGGGGGCGAGACCCAGTACTTC.

Only a few counts were recorded for this clone. The gene calls are TRBV20-1 and TRBJ2-4, with D possibly matching TRBD1 (6 bases). Trimming removed 3 bases at V and 9 bases at J, with 15 bases between. CDR1 and CDR2 (germline): DFQATT, SNEGSKA (reference sequence). The CDR3 has 13 residues. The CDR3 DNA is TGCAGTGCTAGTGGATGGGGGCAAGGCATTCAGTACTTC. Protein sequence: CSASGWGQGIQYF.